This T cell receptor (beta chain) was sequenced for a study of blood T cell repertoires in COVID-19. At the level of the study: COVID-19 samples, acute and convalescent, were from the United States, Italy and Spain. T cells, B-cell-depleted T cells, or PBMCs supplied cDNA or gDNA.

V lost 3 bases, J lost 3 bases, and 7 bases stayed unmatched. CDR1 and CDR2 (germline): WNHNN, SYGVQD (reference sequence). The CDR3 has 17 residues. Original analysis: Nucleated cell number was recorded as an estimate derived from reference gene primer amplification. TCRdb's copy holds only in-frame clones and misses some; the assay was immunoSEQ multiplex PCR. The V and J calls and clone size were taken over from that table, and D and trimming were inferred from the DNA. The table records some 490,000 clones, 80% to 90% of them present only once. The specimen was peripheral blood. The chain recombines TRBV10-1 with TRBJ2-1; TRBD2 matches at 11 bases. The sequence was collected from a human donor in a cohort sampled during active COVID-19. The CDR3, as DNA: TGCGCCAGCAGTGATGGTAGCGGGAGGGGCGGCTACAATGAGCAGTTCTTC. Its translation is CASSDGSGRGGYNEQFF.